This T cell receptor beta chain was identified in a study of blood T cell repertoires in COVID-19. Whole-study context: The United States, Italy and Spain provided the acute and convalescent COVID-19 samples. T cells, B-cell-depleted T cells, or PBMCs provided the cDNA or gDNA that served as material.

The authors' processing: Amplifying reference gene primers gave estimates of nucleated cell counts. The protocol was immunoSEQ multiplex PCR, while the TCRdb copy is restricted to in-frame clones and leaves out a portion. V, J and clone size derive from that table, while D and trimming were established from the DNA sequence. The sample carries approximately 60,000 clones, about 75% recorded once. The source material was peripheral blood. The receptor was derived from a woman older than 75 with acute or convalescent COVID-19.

The CDR3 DNA is TGTGCCAGCAGCTTGGGGACTAGCGGGTTTAACGAGCAGTACTTC. Residues: CASSLGTSGFNEQYF. The rearrangement joins TRBV5-4 to TRBJ2-7; 11 bases are a match to TRBD2. With V trimmed by 0 bases and J by 5 bases, 4 bases remained unmatched. This CDR3 has 15 residues. The germline V gene has CDR1 SGHNT and CDR2 YYREEE (reference sequence).